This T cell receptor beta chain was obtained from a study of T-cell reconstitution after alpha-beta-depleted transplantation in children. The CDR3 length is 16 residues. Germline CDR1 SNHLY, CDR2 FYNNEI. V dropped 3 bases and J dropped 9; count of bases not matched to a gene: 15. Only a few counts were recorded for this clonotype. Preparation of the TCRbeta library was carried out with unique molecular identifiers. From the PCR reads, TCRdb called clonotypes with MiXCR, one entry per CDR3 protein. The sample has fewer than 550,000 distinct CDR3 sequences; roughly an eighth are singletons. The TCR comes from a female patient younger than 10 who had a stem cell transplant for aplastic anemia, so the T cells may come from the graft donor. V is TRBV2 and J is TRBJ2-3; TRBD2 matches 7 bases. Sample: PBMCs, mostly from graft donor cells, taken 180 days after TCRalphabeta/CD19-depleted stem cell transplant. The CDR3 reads CASSERLIREEITQYF. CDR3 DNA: TGTGCCAGCAGTGAGAGGCTCATCCGGGAGGAGATAACGCAGTATTTT.